These T cell receptor beta chains were read from a single sample in a study of cytomegalovirus exposure and HLA in healthy donors. The assay was immunoSEQ multiplex PCR, and TCRdb's table has in-frame clones only and misses some. This sample has approximately 200,000 clones, with approximately 80% found just once. The sequenced sample was PBMCs. The receptors here all came from a boy aged 2 to 10 in good health and CMV-seronegative. CDR3s include the opening cysteine and the closing phenylalanine or tryptophan. The order of the fields is J gene, D gene, clone size, V gene, CDR3 DNA, CDR3 protein. The D gene is left open where the match is weak. Expanded clones are given a class, and other clones once, few, many or no size at all.

j_call: TRBJ1-2
d_call: TRBD1
clone_size: -
v_call: TRBV7-2
cdr3_nt: TGTGCCAGCAGCCGGGACAGGGGATATGGCTACACCTTC
cdr3_aa: CASSRDRGYGYTF

j_call: TRBJ1-1
d_call: TRBD1
clone_size: -
v_call: TRBV7-2
cdr3_nt: TGTGCCAGCAGCCGACAGGGGTCTAAGGCTTTCTTT
cdr3_aa: CASSRQGSKAFF

j_call: TRBJ2-5
d_call: TRBD2
clone_size: -
v_call: TRBV18
cdr3_nt: TGTGCCAGCTCACGAGGACTAGCGGGGGGCTCTACGGGGGAGACCCAGTACTTC
cdr3_aa: CASSRGLAGGSTGETQYF

j_call: TRBJ2-1
d_call: -
clone_size: -
v_call: TRBV25-1
cdr3_nt: TGTGCCAGCAGTGAAGGGGAGGCCGGTTACAATGAGCAGTTCTTC
cdr3_aa: CASSEGEAGYNEQFF

j_call: TRBJ2-3
d_call: -
clone_size: -
v_call: TRBV7-2
cdr3_nt: TGTGCCAGCAGCTACCGGCACAGAGCGGCTAGCACAGATACGCAGTATTTT
cdr3_aa: CASSYRHRAASTDTQYF

j_call: TRBJ1-6
d_call: TRBD1
clone_size: -
v_call: TRBV5-4
cdr3_nt: TGTGCCAGCAGCTCGGGACAGGCGTATAATTCACCCCTCCACTTT
cdr3_aa: CASSSGQAYNSPLHF

j_call: TRBJ2-7
d_call: TRBD1
clone_size: -
v_call: TRBV5-8
cdr3_nt: TGTGCCAGCAGCTTTGGACAGGGGAGGGAGCAGTACTTC
cdr3_aa: CASSFGQGREQYF

j_call: TRBJ2-3
d_call: -
clone_size: -
v_call: TRBV18
cdr3_nt: TGTGCCAGCTCCCGGACTAACCCAGCACAGGATACGCAGTATTTT
cdr3_aa: CASSRTNPAQDTQYF

j_call: TRBJ2-7
d_call: -
clone_size: -
v_call: TRBV5-6
cdr3_nt: TGTGCCAGCAGCTTGTTCCAGGGCAAGGGGCAGTACTTC
cdr3_aa: CASSLFQGKGQYF

j_call: TRBJ2-3
d_call: -
clone_size: once
v_call: TRBV18
cdr3_nt: TGTGCCAGCTCACCACTTGGGGCACCTACCTCCACAGATACGCAGTATTTT
cdr3_aa: CASSPLGAPTSTDTQYF

j_call: TRBJ2-5
d_call: TRBD2
clone_size: -
v_call: TRBV11-2
cdr3_nt: TGTGCCAGCAGCTTAGGCCTGACTAGCGGGGGGGCCTATACGGAGACCCAGTACTTC
cdr3_aa: CASSLGLTSGGAYTETQYF

j_call: TRBJ1-2
d_call: TRBD1
clone_size: -
v_call: TRBV5-4
cdr3_nt: TGTGCCAGCAGCTTCCCCGACAGGGGCGGTGGCTACACCTTC
cdr3_aa: CASSFPDRGGGYTF

j_call: TRBJ2-7
d_call: -
clone_size: -
v_call: TRBV15
cdr3_nt: TGTGCCACCAGCAGCACAGGGTACGAGCAGTACTTC
cdr3_aa: CATSSTGYEQYF

j_call: TRBJ1-2
d_call: TRBD1
clone_size: -
v_call: TRBV5-1
cdr3_nt: TGCGCCAGCAGCATGGAGACAGGGAATGGCTACACCTTC
cdr3_aa: CASSMETGNGYTF

j_call: TRBJ2-3
d_call: -
clone_size: -
v_call: TRBV4-1
cdr3_nt: TGCGCCAGCAACCCCGGAATAGGGGGTACGCAGTATTTT
cdr3_aa: CASNPGIGGTQYF

j_call: TRBJ2-7
d_call: TRBD1
clone_size: -
v_call: TRBV5-1
cdr3_nt: TGCGCCAGCAGCTATGGGGACAGGGGCCCCTACGAGCAGTACTTC
cdr3_aa: CASSYGDRGPYEQYF

j_call: TRBJ1-2
d_call: -
clone_size: few
v_call: TRBV13
cdr3_nt: TGTGCCAGCAGCTTAGGCTCAGGGGATCGAACCTATGGCTACACCTTC
cdr3_aa: CASSLGSGDRTYGYTF